The 3 T cell receptor beta chains in this list originate from one sample, sequenced in a study of T cells in women clearing cervical HPV infection. Here immunoSEQ multiplex PCR was the method, and the copy in TCRdb shows in-frame clones only, minus some. Its clone listing holds roughly 31,000 clones. Sequenced material: blood buffy coat. These receptor sequences come from a woman between 18 and 69 years old with a cervical HPV16 infection that either progressed to CIN3+ or cleared (not recorded which).

Judged by frequency, this clone is medium-sized (0.01 to 0.1%). The DNA ends 3 residues before the CDR3 does, and the rest of the CDR3 is filled in from the germline J gene. This sequence joins TRBV4-1 and TRBJ2-1; D is perhaps TRBD2 (5 bases). Per the germline V gene, CDR1 is MGHRA and CDR2 is YSYEKL. CDR3 length equals 14 residues. V was trimmed by 1 base and J by 6 bases, leaving 10 bases between them. The CDR3 bases that were read are TGCGCCAGCAGCCAAGTTCTAGCTCTCAATGAG. This gives the protein CASSQVLALNE. In full, the CDR3 is CASSQVLALNEQFF.

In the case of this clone: The read falls 3 residues short of the CDR3 end, and the missing part is taken from the germline J gene. The chain joins TRBV30 to TRBJ2-2, with 12 bases identical to TRBD2. This CDR3 region has 16 residues. V was pared by 1 base and J by 3 bases, with 3 bases of the junction left unmatched. Germline V gene lookup returns CDR1 GTSNPN and CDR2 SVGIG (reference sequence). The DNA read from the CDR3 is TGTGCCTGGAGTGGCCTAGCGGGAGGGGACACCGGGGAG. This gives the protein CAWSGLAGGDTGE. The entire CDR3 is CAWSGLAGGDTGELFF. The full variable domain, rest sourced from reference TRBV30 and TRBJ2-2, is SQTIHQWPATLVQPVGSPLSLECTVEGTSNPNLYWYRQAAGRGLQLLFYSVGIGQISSEVPQNLSASRPQDRQFILSSKKLLLSDSGFYLCAWSGLAGGDTGELFFGEGSRLTVL.

Details on this clone: Read data end 3 residues before the CDR3 end; the end is taken from the germline J gene. The V gene is TRBV7-2, the J gene TRBJ1-2; a possible D gene is TRBD1 (5 bases). Germline V gene sequence: CDR1 SGHTA, CDR2 FQGNSA. There are 13 residues in the CDR3. The part of the CDR3 DNA that was read is TGTGCCAGCAGCTTAGGGGGCTCCTACGAC. It specifies CASSLGGSYD. The whole CDR3 reads CASSLGGSYDYTF. Full variable domain (outside the CDR3, taken from reference TRBV7-2 and TRBJ1-2): GAGVSQSPSNKVTEKGKDVELRCDPISGHTALYWYRQSLGQGLEFLIYFQGNSAPDKSGLPSDRFSAERTGGSVSTLTIQRTQQEDSAVYLCASSLGGSYDYTFGSGTRLTVV.